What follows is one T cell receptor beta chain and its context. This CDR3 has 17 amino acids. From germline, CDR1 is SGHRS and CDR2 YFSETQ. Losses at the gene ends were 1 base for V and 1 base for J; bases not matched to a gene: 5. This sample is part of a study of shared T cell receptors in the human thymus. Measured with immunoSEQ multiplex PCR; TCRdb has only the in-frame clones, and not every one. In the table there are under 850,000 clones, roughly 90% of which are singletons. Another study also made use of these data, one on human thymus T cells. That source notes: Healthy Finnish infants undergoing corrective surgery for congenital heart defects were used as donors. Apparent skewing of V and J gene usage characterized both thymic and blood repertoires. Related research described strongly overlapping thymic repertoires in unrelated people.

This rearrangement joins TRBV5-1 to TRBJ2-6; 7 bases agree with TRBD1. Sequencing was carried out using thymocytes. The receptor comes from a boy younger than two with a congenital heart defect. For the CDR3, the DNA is TGCGCCAGCAGCTTGAATCCAGGGGGATCTGGGGCCAACGTCCTGACTTTC. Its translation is CASSLNPGGSGANVLTF.